Listed below are T cell receptor beta chains from one sample, sequenced in a study of shared clonotypes between healthy human individuals. Profiled with immunoSEQ multiplex PCR; TCRdb holds only in-frame clones, not every one. Altogether hundreds of thousands of clones are present, about 91% being singletons, with the ten largest covering about 25%. Sequencing was carried out using naive CD8+ T cells sorted from blood. All receptors derive from a man younger than 40 in good health. Both conserved end residues are part of each CDR3. The order of the fields is CDR3 protein, CDR3 DNA, J gene, clone size, V gene, D gene. D genes are given only for firm matches. Clone size is shown for a subset of rows, as once, few, many or a class of expanded clone.

CDR3aa: CASNPPGTGPLGRAEAFF
CDR3nt: TGTGCCAGCAACCCCCCCGGGACAGGGCCATTAGGGAGAGCTGAAGCTTTCTTT
j_gene: TRBJ1-1
abundance: once
v_gene: TRBV27
d_gene: TRBD1

CDR3aa: CASSLTGWNEQFF
CDR3nt: TGTGCCAGCAGCTTAACAGGGTGGAATGAGCAGTTCTTC
j_gene: TRBJ2-1
abundance: NA
v_gene: TRBV7-2
d_gene: NA

CDR3aa: CASSIPTGTDEQYF
CDR3nt: TGTGCCAGCAGCATCCCGACGGGGACAGACGAGCAGTACTTC
j_gene: TRBJ2-7
abundance: NA
v_gene: TRBV7-9
d_gene: TRBD1

CDR3aa: CASSLARTSGRRHTDTQYF
CDR3nt: TGTGCCAGCAGCTTAGCCCGGACTAGCGGGAGGAGGCACACAGATACGCAGTATTTT
j_gene: TRBJ2-3
abundance: NA
v_gene: TRBV7-9
d_gene: TRBD2

CDR3aa: CASSWGPGYSTNEQFF
CDR3nt: TGTGCCAGCAGTTGGGGCCCCGGGTATAGTACCAATGAGCAGTTCTTC
j_gene: TRBJ2-1
abundance: NA
v_gene: TRBV27
d_gene: NA

CDR3aa: CASTTTVRGRISNEKLFF
CDR3nt: TGTGCCAGTACCACTACCGTCAGAGGGAGAATTTCTAATGAAAAACTGTTTTTT
j_gene: TRBJ1-4
abundance: NA
v_gene: TRBV19
d_gene: NA

CDR3aa: CASSTLDRNTEAFF
CDR3nt: TGTGCCAGCAGCACCTTGGACAGGAACACTGAAGCTTTCTTT
j_gene: TRBJ1-1
abundance: once
v_gene: TRBV9
d_gene: NA

CDR3aa: CASSLGLASYEQYF
CDR3nt: TGTGCCAGCAGTCTGGGGCTAGCGAGTTACGAGCAGTACTTC
j_gene: TRBJ2-7
abundance: NA
v_gene: TRBV6-6
d_gene: NA

CDR3aa: CASSLGGLAGVNEQFF
CDR3nt: TGTGCTAGCAGCTTAGGGGGACTAGCGGGAGTCAATGAGCAGTTCTTC
j_gene: TRBJ2-1
abundance: NA
v_gene: TRBV7-7
d_gene: TRBD2

CDR3aa: CASSPGEGSKNIQYF
CDR3nt: TGTGCCAGCAGCCCCGGGGAGGGTTCCAAAAACATTCAGTACTTC
j_gene: TRBJ2-4
abundance: NA
v_gene: TRBV11-2
d_gene: TRBD2

CDR3aa: CSGGINTEAFF
CDR3nt: TGCAGCGGCGGTATTAACACTGAAGCTTTCTTT
j_gene: TRBJ1-1
abundance: NA
v_gene: TRBV29-1
d_gene: NA

CDR3aa: CASRRGGTDTQYF
CDR3nt: TGTGCCAGCAGGAGGGGTGGGACAGATACGCAGTATTTT
j_gene: TRBJ2-3
abundance: NA
v_gene: TRBV27
d_gene: NA

CDR3aa: CASSLLGSSGANVLTF
CDR3nt: TGTGCCAGCAGTTTATTGGGGAGCTCTGGGGCCAACGTCCTGACTTTC
j_gene: TRBJ2-6
abundance: NA
v_gene: TRBV27
d_gene: NA

CDR3aa: CASSAGGTLETQYF
CDR3nt: TGTGCCAGCAGTGCGGGAGGGACACTGGAGACCCAGTACTTC
j_gene: TRBJ2-5
abundance: NA
v_gene: TRBV11-3
d_gene: TRBD2

CDR3aa: CASSFRTSAVTDTQYF
CDR3nt: TGTGCCAGCAGTTTCCGGACTAGCGCGGTGACAGATACGCAGTATTTT
j_gene: TRBJ2-3
abundance: NA
v_gene: TRBV27
d_gene: TRBD2

CDR3aa: CASRYRPSSYNEQFF
CDR3nt: TGTGCCAGTAGGTACAGGCCCAGCTCCTACAATGAGCAGTTCTTC
j_gene: TRBJ2-1
abundance: NA
v_gene: TRBV19
d_gene: NA

CDR3aa: CASSRRGIVISDTQYF
CDR3nt: TGTGCCAGCAGCCGACGAGGGATTGTCATTTCAGATACGCAGTATTTT
j_gene: TRBJ2-3
abundance: NA
v_gene: TRBV16
d_gene: NA

CDR3aa: CASSFSILAKHTDTQYF
CDR3nt: TGTGCCAGCAGCTTTAGTATTCTAGCGAAGCATACAGATACGCAGTATTTT
j_gene: TRBJ2-3
abundance: NA
v_gene: TRBV5-4
d_gene: NA

CDR3aa: CASSLGTRFNEQYF
CDR3nt: TGTGCCAGCAGCTTAGGTACTAGGTTCAACGAGCAGTACTTC
j_gene: TRBJ2-7
abundance: NA
v_gene: TRBV7-9
d_gene: NA

CDR3aa: CASSQVVRGTGALGTQYF
CDR3nt: TGCGCCAGCAGCCAAGTGGTCCGGGGGACAGGGGCTCTTGGGACCCAGTACTTC
j_gene: TRBJ2-5
abundance: NA
v_gene: TRBV4-1
d_gene: TRBD1

CDR3aa: CASSSYYEQYF
CDR3nt: TGTGCCAGCAGCTCATACTACGAGCAGTACTTC
j_gene: TRBJ2-7
abundance: NA
v_gene: TRBV7-2
d_gene: NA

CDR3aa: CSVRDRRHNSNQPQHF
CDR3nt: TGCAGCGTAAGGGACAGGCGACACAATAGCAATCAGCCCCAGCATTTT
j_gene: TRBJ1-5
abundance: NA
v_gene: TRBV29-1
d_gene: TRBD1

CDR3aa: CASSHLAGTDTQYF
CDR3nt: TGTGCCAGCAGTCACCTAGCGGGAACAGATACGCAGTATTTT
j_gene: TRBJ2-3
abundance: NA
v_gene: TRBV6-5
d_gene: TRBD2

CDR3aa: CASSHSASYEQYF
CDR3nt: TGTGCCAGCAGTCATTCCGCCTCCTACGAGCAGTACTTC
j_gene: TRBJ2-7
abundance: once
v_gene: TRBV27
d_gene: NA